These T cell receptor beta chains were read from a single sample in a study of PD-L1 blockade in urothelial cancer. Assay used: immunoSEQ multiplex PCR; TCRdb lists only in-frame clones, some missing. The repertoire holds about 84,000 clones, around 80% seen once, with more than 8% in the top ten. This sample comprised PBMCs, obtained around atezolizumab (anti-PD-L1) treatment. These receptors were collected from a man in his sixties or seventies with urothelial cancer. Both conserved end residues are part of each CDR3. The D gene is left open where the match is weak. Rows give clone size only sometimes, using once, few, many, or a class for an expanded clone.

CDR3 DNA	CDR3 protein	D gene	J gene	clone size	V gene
TGTGCCAGCAGCCTGGGACAGGGCCAGCCCCAGCATTTT	CASSLGQGQPQHF	TRBD1	TRBJ1-5	NA	TRBV5-8
TGTGCCAGCAGCAAAGAGGACAGTACTGGAAACACCATATATTTT	CASSKEDSTGNTIYF	NA	TRBJ1-3	NA	TRBV21-1
TGTGCCAGCTCGCTTGTTAGGCAGGGTCTCTACGAGCAGTACTTC	CASSLVRQGLYEQYF	NA	TRBJ2-7	NA	TRBV18
TGTGCCAGCAGCTTAGGGCGCCAGGGGTACAACACCATATATTTT	CASSLGRQGYNTIYF	NA	TRBJ1-3	NA	TRBV7-2
TGTGCCACCGATCCCGGGGTGGTGACTGAAGCTTTCTTT	CATDPGVVTEAFF	NA	TRBJ1-1	NA	TRBV6-5
TGTGCCAGCAGTTCGGAACGTCGGAGTGAAAAACTGTTTTTT	CASSSERRSEKLFF	NA	TRBJ1-4	NA	TRBV2
TGCAGCGTGGTGACAGCGAACACCGGGGAGCTGTTTTTT	CSVVTANTGELFF	NA	TRBJ2-2	once	TRBV29-1
TGTGCCAGCAGTTTACAAAGGGGCGGGGCAGATACGCAGTATTTT	CASSLQRGGADTQYF	NA	TRBJ2-3	few	TRBV27
TGCGCCAGCAGAGTAGCGGAGAACTACGAGCAGTACTTC	CASRVAENYEQYF	NA	TRBJ2-7	NA	TRBV5-1
TGTGCCAGCTCCCGACCGGAGGGTAGCACAGATACGCAGTATTTT	CASSRPEGSTDTQYF	NA	TRBJ2-3	NA	TRBV18
TGTGCCAGCAGCTTACAGGAATATAGCAATCAGCCCCAGCATTTT	CASSLQEYSNQPQHF	NA	TRBJ1-5	few	TRBV6-1
TGTGCCAGCGGCGAGACAGGGAACACTGAAGCTTTCTTT	CASGETGNTEAFF	NA	TRBJ1-1	few	TRBV27
TGCGCCAGCAGCTTGAATCCAGGCGTCGGCGAGACCCAGTACTTC	CASSLNPGVGETQYF	NA	TRBJ2-5	NA	TRBV5-1
TGTGCCAGCAGCTCCTCCGGGGGGTCGGGTGGCTACACCTTC	CASSSSGGSGGYTF	NA	TRBJ1-2	NA	TRBV7-3
TGTGCCAGCAGAGATGGACAGGTTGGCACTGAAGCTTTCTTT	CASRDGQVGTEAFF	TRBD1	TRBJ1-1	NA	TRBV4-2
TGTGCCAGCAGTGCACACAGGGAGGGTCAGCCCCAGCATTTT	CASSAHREGQPQHF	NA	TRBJ1-5	NA	TRBV6-1
TGTGCCAGCACCAAGTCCCTAGAGGCTCCTCGGTACGGGAGTATATCCTACGAGCAGTACTTC	CASTKSLEAPRYGSISYEQYF	NA	TRBJ2-7	few	TRBV28
TGTGCCAGCAGCCCAGCCGGGACAGGGGACGAGCAGTACTTC	CASSPAGTGDEQYF	TRBD1	TRBJ2-7	NA	TRBV7-3
TGTGCCAGCGCCCTAGCGGGAGATCACGGGGAGCTGTTTTTT	CASALAGDHGELFF	TRBD2	TRBJ2-2	NA	TRBV6-1
TGTGCCAGCAGTGTACAGGGTTTAGGTGAAAAACTGTTTTTT	CASSVQGLGEKLFF	NA	TRBJ1-4	NA	TRBV6-1
TGTGCCAGCAGCTTAGAAGGGACTAGCGGAAGCTACGAGCAGTACTTC	CASSLEGTSGSYEQYF	TRBD2	TRBJ2-7	NA	TRBV11-1
TGTGCCAGCAAAAGGACTAGCGCTTACAATGAGCAGTTCTTC	CASKRTSAYNEQFF	TRBD2	TRBJ2-1	NA	TRBV9
TGTGCCAGCAGCCGACAGGGGCTCGGAGTCCCAGTTCACGAAAAACTGTTTTTT	CASSRQGLGVPVHEKLFF	TRBD1	TRBJ1-4	NA	TRBV7-2
TGTGCCAGCAGCTTAGGGAGGCAGGACGAGCAGTACTTC	CASSLGRQDEQYF	NA	TRBJ2-7	few	TRBV11-3
TGTGCCAGCAGCAAAGATTGGACAGTATATAGCAATCAGCCCCAGCATTTT	CASSKDWTVYSNQPQHF	NA	TRBJ1-5	NA	TRBV21-1
TGTGCCAGTAGCACTTACAGGGACTCTGGGGCCAACGTCCTGACTTTC	CASSTYRDSGANVLTF	NA	TRBJ2-6	NA	TRBV19
TGTGCCACCAGCAGAGATTCGACGGGGAACACCATATATTTT	CATSRDSTGNTIYF	NA	TRBJ1-3	NA	TRBV15
TGTGCCAGCAGCTTAGGTCCGTCTAACTATGGCTACACCTTC	CASSLGPSNYGYTF	NA	TRBJ1-2	NA	TRBV13
TGCGCCAGCAGCCCCTACTCGAGCTCTGGGGCCAACGTCCTGACTTTC	CASSPYSSSGANVLTF	NA	TRBJ2-6	NA	TRBV4-1
TGCGCCAGCCAAGCAGGGGGGACAGGGGGCCTCGAGCAGTACTTC	CASQAGGTGGLEQYF	TRBD1	TRBJ2-7	many	TRBV10-2
TGTGCCAGCAGTCCGGGGACTAGCGGGAGCGTCGATACGCAGTATTTT	CASSPGTSGSVDTQYF	TRBD2	TRBJ2-3	NA	TRBV6-6
TGCAGCGTTATGGACAGGGGGCCAGGCGGCTACACCTTC	CSVMDRGPGGYTF	TRBD1	TRBJ1-2	NA	TRBV29-1
TGTGCCAGTAGTGCTACCCTAGCGGGAGGGCCCAAGAATGAGCAGTTCTTC	CASSATLAGGPKNEQFF	TRBD2	TRBJ2-1	NA	TRBV19
TGTGCCAGTAGCCCAGCGGGAGGGCCGAGTAAAGGGGAGCTGTTTTTT	CASSPAGGPSKGELFF	TRBD2	TRBJ2-2	NA	TRBV19
TGCGCCAGCAGCTTAACTGAGCGGACAGCAGGAGAGACCCAGTACTTC	CASSLTERTAGETQYF	NA	TRBJ2-5	NA	TRBV5-1
TGTGCCAGCAGTGAAGTACCAGGGGTTAATGGGAAACTGTTTTTT	CASSEVPGVNGKLFF	NA	TRBJ1-4	NA	TRBV6-1
TGTGCCAGCAGCCCCTTCCCGGGAGCCAGCACAGATACGCAGTATTTT	CASSPFPGASTDTQYF	NA	TRBJ2-3	NA	TRBV4-2
TGTGCCAGCAGTGAAGGCACTAGCGGGAGAGTGGAGCAGTTCTTC	CASSEGTSGRVEQFF	TRBD2	TRBJ2-1	NA	TRBV2
TGCGCCAGCAGCCAAGGATATGAGTATAATCGAATTCTGAGCTCCTACAATGAGCAGTTCTTC	CASSQGYEYNRILSSYNEQFF	NA	TRBJ2-1	NA	TRBV4-3
TGTGCCAGCAGTGGGACAGGGAGCACCGGGGAGCTGTTTTTT	CASSGTGSTGELFF	TRBD1	TRBJ2-2	NA	TRBV28
TGCGCCAGCCGAAAAAGAAGCAGGGGGCATAGCAATCAGCCCCAGCATTTT	CASRKRSRGHSNQPQHF	TRBD1	TRBJ1-5	once	TRBV10-1
TGTGCCAGCAGCCAATTGGAAGCGGGGGTCTACGAGCAGTACTTC	CASSQLEAGVYEQYF	TRBD2	TRBJ2-7	NA	TRBV27
TGTGCCTGGACGGGGTCTGGAAACACCATATATTTT	CAWTGSGNTIYF	NA	TRBJ1-3	NA	TRBV30
TGTGCTAGTGGTTTCCACCGGACTAGCGGGGGGGGGTTGGTCTTC	CASGFHRTSGGGLVF	TRBD2	TRBJ2-1	NA	TRBV12-5
TGTGCCAGTAGTACTAGCGGGAGGGGGTCCGGGGAGCTGTTTTTT	CASSTSGRGSGELFF	TRBD2	TRBJ2-2	NA	TRBV19
TGTGCCAGCAGTTGGACAGCCCCTAACTATGGCTACACCTTC	CASSWTAPNYGYTF	NA	TRBJ1-2	NA	TRBV28
TGCGCCAGCAGCTCCAACAATGAGCAGTTCTTC	CASSSNNEQFF	NA	TRBJ2-1	NA	TRBV5-1
TGTGCCAGCTCACCACCGGGGGGTGAAGCTTTCTTT	CASSPPGGEAFF	NA	TRBJ1-1	NA	TRBV18